This T cell receptor beta chain originates from a study of T-cell memory formation after mild COVID-19 (dated by TCRdb to the early 2020s). For context, the study as a whole: TCR sequence clusters from the two donors were largely donor specific. T-cell clones expanding and contracting after mild COVID-19 in two donors were tracked by longitudinal TCRalpha and TCRbeta repertoire sequencing. Two young, previously healthy adult volunteers, one female and one male, were included in the cohort.

Sequencer: Illumina NovaSeq 6000. TCRalpha and TCRbeta cDNA libraries were constructed by 5'RACE with constant-segment primers, with sample barcodes and unique molecular identifiers being introduced. RNA was extracted from every sample with Trizol reagent. The libraries were amplified in two PCR steps, and the second step added a second sample barcode and Illumina TruSeq adapters. Sequencing of libraries was performed on an Illumina NovaSeq with 2 x 150 bp paired-end reads. In the source study's methods: The reads were demultiplexed and collapsed into UMI-guided consensus sequences using migec v1.2.7. Using mixcr v2.1.11, UMI consensuses were aligned to TRA and TRB V and J templates and then assembled into clonotypes. A clonotype was counted as expanded or contracted only when both edgeR and NoisET called the clonotype significant, with the noise models trained on biological replicates. edgeR calls used a false discovery rate-adjusted p below 0.01 and a log2 fold-change threshold of 1. As an exploratory analysis of dynamics, PCA with hierarchical clustering was applied to max-normalized trajectories of the 1000 most abundant clonotypes. Separately sequenced CD4+ and CD8+ repertoires were used to assign the CD4 or CD8 phenotype of responding clones. TCRdb reprocessing: public reads trimmed at Q25 with fastp, clones called with MiXCR, in-frame beta chains kept. Merged by CDR3 protein, the rows form single entries marked with the most common genes and DNA. It is TCRdb's table, rather than the study itself, that gives the V and J calls and clone size. The sample yields fewer than 200,000 distinct CDR3 sequences; about 21% were counted once. Jointly, the top ten make up around 23% of the sample.

V was cut back by 7 bases and J by 3 bases, leaving a gap of 24 bases between them. According to the germline V gene, CDR1 reads SNHLY and CDR2 reads FYNNEI. The CDR3 measures 17 amino acids from cysteine to phenylalanine. Only the CDR3 DNA stays, 51 bases, in frame from base 1. Ficoll-Paque density gradient centrifugation was the method used to isolate PBMCs. What the study reported, not specific to this receptor: SARS-CoV-2 specificity was not confirmed for the second-wave clones peaking on day 37. Only a couple of mild cases were covered in the study, and larger cohorts including severe cases with pre-infection samples were considered necessary. Some responding clones were detected in pre-infection memory, suggesting pre-existing cross-reactive memory T cells joined the SARS-CoV-2 response. Clones contracting from day 15 to 85 had balanced CD4/CD8 phenotypes, while a second wave expanding from day 15 to 37 was biased towards CD4+. Contracting CD4+ clones turned up mainly in the CM and EM memory subsets, whereas EMRA was where CD8+ clones were enriched.

This clonotype was seen a few times. Its target antigen remains unknown. One base away there is no much larger clone; base qualities are not given. The sequence was obtained from an adult woman who had mild COVID-19 (a few samples of this study predate the infection). The sample titles of this study are shuffled in the database, so cell type and time point are left out; the donor was told from shared clones. The sequence links TRBV2 to TRBJ1-2, with no confidently assigned D gene. Source material: PBMCs or a T cell subset sorted from them (not recorded which). Here the CDR3 is given as CASKTPGDPPGHYGYTF. At the DNA level, the sequence is TGTGCCAGCAAGACCCCGGGAGACCCCCCCGGACACTATGGCTACACCTTC. This CDR3, with the reference TRBV2 and TRBJ1-2 proteins standing in past its ends, gives the full variable domain EPEVTQTPSHQVTQMGQEVILRCVPISNHLYFYWYRQILGQKVEFLVSFYNNEISEKSEIFDDQFSVERPDGSNFTLKIRSTKLEDSAMYFCASKTPGDPPGHYGYTFGSGTRLTVV.